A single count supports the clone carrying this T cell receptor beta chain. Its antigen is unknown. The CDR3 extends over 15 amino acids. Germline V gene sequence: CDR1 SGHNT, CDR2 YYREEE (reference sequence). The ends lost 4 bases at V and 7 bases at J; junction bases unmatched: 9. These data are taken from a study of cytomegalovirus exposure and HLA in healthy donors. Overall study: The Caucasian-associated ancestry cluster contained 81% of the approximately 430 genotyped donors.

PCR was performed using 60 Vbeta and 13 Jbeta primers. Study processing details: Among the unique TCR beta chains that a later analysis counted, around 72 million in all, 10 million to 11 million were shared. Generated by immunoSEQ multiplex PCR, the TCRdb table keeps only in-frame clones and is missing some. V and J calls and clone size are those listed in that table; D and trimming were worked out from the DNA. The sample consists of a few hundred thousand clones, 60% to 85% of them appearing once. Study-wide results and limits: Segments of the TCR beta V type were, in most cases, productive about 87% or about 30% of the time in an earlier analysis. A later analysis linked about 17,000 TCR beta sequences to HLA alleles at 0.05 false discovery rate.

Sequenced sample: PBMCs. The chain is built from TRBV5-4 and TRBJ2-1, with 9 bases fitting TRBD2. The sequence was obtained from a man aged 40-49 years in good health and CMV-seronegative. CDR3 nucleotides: TGTGCCAGCAGCCGAAGGGGACTAGCAAAGAATGAGCAGTTCTTC. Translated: CASSRRGLAKNEQFF.